Reported below is one T cell receptor (beta chain). This entry is derived from a study of blood T cell repertoires in COVID-19. In the study's own analysis: Scientists estimated how many nucleated cells there were by amplifying reference gene primers. Here immunoSEQ multiplex PCR was the method, and the copy in TCRdb shows in-frame clones only, minus some. The V and J calls and clone size come from that table; D and trimming were worked out from the DNA. Of over 400,000 clones listed, 88% were seen once; the top ten hold 6.5% to 9.5%. From germline, CDR1 is SEHNR and CDR2 FQNEAQ (reference sequence). The CDR3 consists of 14 residues. V lost 5 bases, J lost 6 bases, and 7 bases stayed unmatched.

The sequenced sample was PBMCs or T cells enriched from blood (not recorded which). The rearrangement links TRBV7-9 to TRBJ1-2; 9 positions match TRBD1. The clonotype comes from a woman aged 55 to 70 who had recovered from COVID-19. The CDR3 sequence is CASSPGQGKDGYTF. Written as DNA, the CDR3 is TGTGCCAGCAGCCCAGGACAGGGGAAGGATGGCTACACCTTC.